These T cell receptor beta chains were read from a single sample in a study of T cell responses to AZD1222 COVID-19 vaccine. The method was immunoSEQ multiplex PCR; TCRdb's version includes in-frame clones alone and lacks a portion of them. The table has roughly 170,000 clones, roughly 92% seen once; the top ten hold more than 1.5%. Sequenced here: peripheral blood, sampled 28 days after the second AZD1222 dose. These TCRs come from an adult who received the AZD1222 COVID-19 vaccine. Both conserved end residues are trimmed from each CDR3. A clone size is listed for some rows: how often the clone was seen (once, few, many), or a class if it is expanded.

CDR3	J	V	size
ASSLTSGRSTDTQY	TRBJ2-3	TRBV7-9	.
ASSQGSSYEQY	TRBJ2-7	TRBV4-3	.
ASSPLRGSPEAF	TRBJ1-1	TRBV7-9	.
ATSELVGGELF	TRBJ2-2	TRBV24-1	.
ASSEGWWQGDNNQPQH	TRBJ1-5	TRBV2	.
ASSVEGGGNTEAF	TRBJ1-1	TRBV9	few
ASSPPTAGTYGYT	TRBJ1-2	TRBV5-4	few
ASSKAAGSQYEQY	TRBJ2-7	TRBV6-4	.
ASSLRGSLYEQY	TRBJ2-7	TRBV28	.
SVGIGFNEQF	TRBJ2-1	TRBV29-1	.
ASSLGFLQPQH	TRBJ1-5	TRBV7-2	.
ATSRDKGQGVQPQH	TRBJ1-5	TRBV15	.
ASSKMTGTVQ	TRBJ2-7	TRBV21-1	.
ASSQSRQGVFRKLF	TRBJ1-4	TRBV3-1/TRBV3-2	.
ASSLGQAPLGYT	TRBJ1-2	TRBV7-9	.
ASSYHPGTPGNTIY	TRBJ1-3	TRBV6-5	.